This entry describes one T cell receptor beta chain. This sample stems from a study of blood T cell repertoires in COVID-19. TCRdb's table, derived via immunoSEQ multiplex PCR, lists solely in-frame clones and lacks some. The sample has 250,000 to 350,000 clones, 85% to 90% seen once. V was cut by 5 bases and J by 3 bases, with 8 bases left in between. Looked up from germline, CDR1 is SGHDN and CDR2 is FVKESK. The CDR3 loop spans 13 amino acids. The TCR sequence derives from a woman in her twenties or thirties with COVID-19, enrolled during active disease. This chain connects TRBV14 to TRBJ2-1, with D perhaps TRBD2 (6 bases). Sequencing was carried out using peripheral blood. CDR3 sequence (DNA): TGTGCCAGCAGCATGCGGGGCTACAATGAGCAGTTCTTC. Its translation is CASSMRGYNEQFF.